A selection of T cell receptor beta chains follows, all from one sample in a study of T cells in Graves' hyperthyroidism and ophthalmopathy. Via MiXCR, TCRdb re-called the multiplex PCR reads, giving one row per CDR3 protein. The sample lists under 450,000 distinct CDR3 sequences; roughly 13% were seen once. Sequencing was carried out using blood. The receptors were sampled from a young man with Graves' hyperthyroidism that later progressed to Graves' ophthalmopathy. The CDR3 runs from the conserved cysteine through the conserved F or W. A D gene is named only where the DNA matches it firmly. Size tells how often a clone was seen (once, few, many) or the class of an expanded clone, and some rows leave it out.

D gene	V gene	J gene	clone size	CDR3 DNA	CDR3 protein
.	TRBV7-3	TRBJ2-1	few	TGTGCCAGCAGCCAAAGTATGTGGGGGAGAGGCAATGAGCAGTTCTTC	CASSQSMWGRGNEQFF
TRBD2	TRBV28	TRBJ2-2	many	TGTGCCAGCAGTTTTGGCGGGGGTAGAGGGGAGCTGTTTTTT	CASSFGGGRGELFF
TRBD1	TRBV30	TRBJ1-2	many	TGTGCCGGGCCCGGGACAGCGTCCTATGGCTACACCTTC	CAGPGTASYGYTF
.	TRBV6-6	TRBJ2-1	few	TGTGCCAGCAGTTACTCGGCGAACAACTATGAGCAGTTCTTC	CASSYSANNYEQFF
.	TRBV7-9	TRBJ2-2	.	TGTGCCAGCAGCTCCCACCCCGGGACACCCAACACCGGGGAGCTGTTTTTT	CASSSHPGTPNTGELFF
.	TRBV2	TRBJ2-1	many	TGTGCCAGACAACGGGGTAATGAGCAGTTCTTC	CARQRGNEQFF
TRBD2	TRBV20-1	TRBJ2-7	.	TGCAGTGCTGGGACTAGCGGGGGTTCCGACGAGCAGTACTTC	CSAGTSGGSDEQYF
TRBD2	TRBV6-2/TRBV6-3	TRBJ2-7	many	TGTGCCAGCAGTTACTGGATCGGGGTAGCGGGGTCCTACGAGCAGTACTTC	CASSYWIGVAGSYEQYF
TRBD2	TRBV7-9	TRBJ2-5	many	TGTGCCAGCAGCTCTTCTAGCGGGGGGCCACCCGAGACCCAGTACTTC	CASSSSSGGPPETQYF
TRBD1	TRBV19	TRBJ2-2	.	TGTGCCAGTAGCACGAGGCAGGGGGCAATCGGGGAGCTGTTTTTT	CASSTRQGAIGELFF
TRBD2	TRBV30	TRBJ2-1	many	TGTGCCTGGAGTGAGGGACTAGCGGGGGGACTTACTCACAATGAGCAGTTCTTC	CAWSEGLAGGLTHNEQFF
.	TRBV2	TRBJ1-2	many	TGTGCCAGCAAGCCAGACCACTATGGCTACACCTTC	CASKPDHYGYTF
.	TRBV20-1	TRBJ2-6	once	TGCAGTGCTAGTGCGATTTCAGGGTTCGTCAACGTCCTGACTTTC	CSASAISGFVNVLTF
.	TRBV7-9	TRBJ2-3	.	TGTGCCAGCATGGGGCAAGGACAGAACCCTAGCACAGATACGCAGTATTTT	CASMGQGQNPSTDTQYF
.	TRBV6-5	TRBJ1-1	many	TGTGCCAGCAGTTACTCCCGCGTCCGGGACACTGAAGCTTTCTTT	CASSYSRVRDTEAFF
.	TRBV28	TRBJ2-7	many	TGTGCCAGCAGTCCTCCGGGGAAGAGGGCCTACGAGCAGTACTTC	CASSPPGKRAYEQYF
.	TRBV10-3	TRBJ1-6	few	TGTGCCATCAGAACCGGGACCGATAATTCACCCCTCCACTTT	CAIRTGTDNSPLHF
.	TRBV2	TRBJ1-1	many	TGTGCCAGCAGTGAAGCGTGGATAAACACTGAAGCTTTCTTT	CASSEAWINTEAFF
TRBD2	TRBV6-2/TRBV6-3	TRBJ2-3	.	TGTGCCAGCAGTGACTCGACAAGCGGGGGGGCCAGTACGCAGTATTTT	CASSDSTSGGASTQYF
TRBD2	TRBV20-1	TRBJ2-5	.	TGCAGTGCCCGAAGACTAGCGGGGGGACGGGAGACCCAGTACTTC	CSARRLAGGRETQYF
.	TRBV10-3	TRBJ2-5	few	TGTGCCATCAGTGAGCAGGGGGGGGGCGTCCAAGAGACCCAGTACTTC	CAISEQGGGVQETQYF
.	TRBV5-1	TRBJ1-1	many	TGCGCCAGCAGCTTGTATACCGGCCCGAACACTGAAGCTTTCTTT	CASSLYTGPNTEAFF
.	TRBV20-1	TRBJ1-1	many	TGCAGTGCTAGAGATCTCCTCCAGGGGCAGGACACTGAAGCTTTCTTT	CSARDLLQGQDTEAFF
.	TRBV6-1	TRBJ1-2	few	TGTGCCAGCAGGGCTACAGTAATTTACACCTTC	CASRATVIYTF
.	TRBV28	TRBJ2-1	many	TGTGCCAGCAGTTTTTATGTCAGGGGCAATGAGCAGTTCTTC	CASSFYVRGNEQFF
.	TRBV19	TRBJ1-2	many	TGTGCCGCAGACCAGGGGTATGGCTACACCTTC	CAADQGYGYTF
TRBD1	TRBV7-9	TRBJ1-4	.	TGTGCCAGCAGCGGAGCCGGGACAGGGACAAAACTGTTTTTT	CASSGAGTGTKLFF
.	TRBV10-3	TRBJ1-6	.	TGTGCCATCAGTGAGTCGAAGGGGGTTTACTCCTATAATTCACCCCTCCACTTT	CAISESKGVYSYNSPLHF
.	TRBV6-5	TRBJ1-5	few	TGTGCCAGCAGTTACTCGGACGGGAATCAGCCCCAGCATTTT	CASSYSDGNQPQHF
.	TRBV15	TRBJ2-7	.	TGTGCCACCAGCAGAGATCGGGGAACCCGCGGCGAGCAGTACTTC	CATSRDRGTRGEQYF
TRBD2	TRBV7-9	TRBJ2-7	many	TGTGCCAGCAGCTCGGGAGGCGGGCCCTACGAGCAGTACTTC	CASSSGGGPYEQYF
TRBD1	TRBV20-1	TRBJ1-2	many	TGCAGTGCTCCTAGGACAGGGGTTAATGGCTACACCTTC	CSAPRTGVNGYTF
TRBD1	TRBV2	TRBJ2-5	few	TGTGCCAGCTCAACAGGGGAAGAGACCCAGTACTTC	CASSTGEETQYF
TRBD2	TRBV27	TRBJ2-3	many	TGTGCCAGCAGTTTAGGACTAGACGCGATTGGCACAGATACGCAGTATTTT	CASSLGLDAIGTDTQYF
.	TRBV2	TRBJ1-2	.	TGTGCCAGCAGTGAAAACGGACTGAGTGGCTACACCTTC	CASSENGLSGYTF
.	TRBV11-2	TRBJ2-1	many	TGTGCCAGCAGCTCCCACCGGGCAGGGGTCAATGAGCAGTTCTTC	CASSSHRAGVNEQFF
.	TRBV6-1	TRBJ1-2	many	TGTGCCAGCAGCCCAGGGGAGGGGAGTTATGGCTACACCTTC	CASSPGEGSYGYTF
.	TRBV12-3/TRBV12-4	TRBJ1-4	many	TGTGCCAGCAGTTTCGGAGGGGCGAAGAATGAAAAACTGTTTTTT	CASSFGGAKNEKLFF
TRBD1	TRBV7-3	TRBJ1-5	few	TGTGCCAGCAGCCCAGGACAGGGGGAACAGCCCCAGCATTTT	CASSPGQGEQPQHF
.	TRBV5-4	TRBJ2-5	many	TGTGCCAGCAGCTTGCAGGGAAGAGAAAAGACCCAGTACTTC	CASSLQGREKTQYF